This T cell receptor (beta chain) originates from a study of technical replicates of blood from a few donors. The table came from immunoSEQ multiplex PCR; TCRdb's copy has only in-frame clones and leaves some out. The sample holds 51,000 or so clones, approximately 90% seen once. Between the trimmed V and J ends, which lost 6 bases and 4 bases, there was a span of 13 bases. CDR3 size: 13 residues. Per germline, CDR1 SGHKS and CDR2 YYEKEE (reference sequence). V is TRBV5-5 and J is TRBJ1-2, with a tentative D call TRBD1 (5 bases). The sequence came from a human donor in good health. Some clones in this sample may be carry-over from other donors' samples. Sequences were obtained from PBMCs. CDR3 sequence reads: CASIPGMGYGYTF. DNA for the CDR3: TGTGCCAGCATCCCAGGGATGGGCTATGGCTACACCTTC.